The 8 T cell receptor beta chains presented below share a single source sample, sequenced in a study of T cell responses to AZD1222 COVID-19 vaccine. TCRdb keeps only in-frame clones here, not all; method: immunoSEQ multiplex PCR. The data contain 150,000 to 200,000 clones, around 90% of them singletons. Here the sequenced sample was peripheral blood, taken 28 days after the second AZD1222 dose. Every receptor here comes from an adult who received the AZD1222 COVID-19 vaccine.

The rearrangement uses TRBV19 and TRBJ1-4; the match to TRBD1 covers 8 bases. This CDR3 has 14 residues. Trimming removed 3 bases from V and 11 bases from J; junction bases left unmatched: 8. Germline loops: CDR1 LNHDA, CDR2 SQIVND (reference sequence). The CDR3 loop reads CASSMGTGGGKLFF. The CDR3 DNA sequence: TGTGCCAGTAGTATGGGTACAGGGGGAGGGAAACTGTTTTTT.

This chain connects TRBV5-5 to TRBJ1-1; D remains ambiguous. Germline V gene data show CDR1 as SGHKS and CDR2 as YYEKEE (reference sequence). Trimming removed 5 bases from V and 2 bases from J, with 22 bases in between. The CDR3 contains 17 residues. CDR3 DNA: TGTGCCAGCAGGCTTTGGGGAGGCAGGACCCCAAACACTGAAGCTTTCTTT. Protein product: CASRLWGGRTPNTEAFF.

The chain recombines TRBV6-6 with TRBJ2-7; D unclear. The ends were cut back, 6 bases at V and 2 bases at J, with 8 bases in the middle. Looked up from germline, CDR1 is MNHNY and CDR2 is SVGAGI (reference sequence). The CDR3 has 12 amino acids. CDR3 protein: CASSNGPYEQYF. The CDR3 DNA sequence: TGTGCCAGCAGCAACGGACCCTACGAGCAGTACTTC.

The chain uses TRBV7-9 and TRBJ1-3; D uncertain. This CDR3 is 13 amino acids long. The germline V and J ends were trimmed by 8 bases and 0 bases, with 8 bases remaining between them. Germline V gives CDR1 SEHNR, CDR2 FQNEAQ (reference sequence). The CDR3 protein is CASVLGSGNTIYF. As DNA, the CDR3 is TGTGCCAGCGTACTGGGCTCTGGAAACACCATATATTTT.

The rearrangement joins TRBV10-3 to TRBJ1-1; weak D call: TRBD1 (5 bases). Germline V CDR1 and CDR2: ENHRY, SYGVKD. The CDR3 covers 15 residues. With 0 bases removed from V and 3 bases from J, the gap between germline ends came to 11 bases. DNA for the CDR3: TGTGCCATCAGTGAGTCGGGCGGGGGTCACACTGAAGCTTTCTTT. Protein: CAISESGGGHTEAFF.

The chain is built from TRBV7-6 and TRBJ1-1; D unclear. The CDR3 covers 11 residues. The germline V and J ends were trimmed by 2 bases and 7 bases, with 5 bases remaining between them. Germline V CDR1 and CDR2: SGHVS, FNYEAQ. The CDR3 spells CASSLKGEAFF. The CDR3 bases are TGTGCCAGCAGCTTAAAAGGTGAAGCTTTCTTT.

This rearrangement joins TRBV7-2 to TRBJ1-5; tentatively, D is TRBD1 (6 bases). The CDR3 sequence is 15 residues long. Germline V gene data show CDR1 as SGHTA and CDR2 as FQGNSA. V was trimmed by 2 bases and J by 5 bases, leaving 13 bases between them. CDR3 DNA sequence: TGTGCCAGCAGCTTACGGTCAGGGGAAGATCAGCCCCAGCATTTT. Translating gives CASSLRSGEDQPQHF.

V and J are TRBV19 and TRBJ1-5; the D gene is possibly TRBD1 (6 bases). V lost 4 bases and J lost 5, with 12 bases in between. CDR3 length: 14 residues. Germline loops: CDR1 LNHDA, CDR2 SQIVND (reference sequence). CDR3 sequence reads: CASSNRDTYQPQHF. CDR3 nucleotides: TGTGCCAGTAGTAACCGGGACACATATCAGCCCCAGCATTTT.